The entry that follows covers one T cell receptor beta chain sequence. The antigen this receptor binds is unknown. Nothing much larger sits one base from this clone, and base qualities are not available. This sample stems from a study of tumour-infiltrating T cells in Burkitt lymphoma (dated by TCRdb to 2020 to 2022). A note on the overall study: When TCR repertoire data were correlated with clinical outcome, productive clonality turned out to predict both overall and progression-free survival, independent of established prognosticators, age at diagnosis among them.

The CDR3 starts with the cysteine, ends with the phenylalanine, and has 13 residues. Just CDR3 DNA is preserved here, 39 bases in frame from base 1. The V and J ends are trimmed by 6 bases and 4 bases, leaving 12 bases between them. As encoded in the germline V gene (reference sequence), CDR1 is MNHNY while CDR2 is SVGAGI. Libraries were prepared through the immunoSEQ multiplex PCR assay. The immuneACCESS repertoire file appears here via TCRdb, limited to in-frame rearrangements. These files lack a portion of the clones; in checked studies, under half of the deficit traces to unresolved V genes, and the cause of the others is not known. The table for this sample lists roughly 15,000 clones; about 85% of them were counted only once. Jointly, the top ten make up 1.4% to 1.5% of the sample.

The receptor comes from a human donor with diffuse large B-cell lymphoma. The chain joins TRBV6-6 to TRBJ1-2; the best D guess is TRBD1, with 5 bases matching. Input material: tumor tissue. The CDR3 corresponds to CASREQAGYGYTF. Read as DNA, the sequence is TGTGCCAGCAGGGAACAGGCGGGCTATGGCTACACCTTC.